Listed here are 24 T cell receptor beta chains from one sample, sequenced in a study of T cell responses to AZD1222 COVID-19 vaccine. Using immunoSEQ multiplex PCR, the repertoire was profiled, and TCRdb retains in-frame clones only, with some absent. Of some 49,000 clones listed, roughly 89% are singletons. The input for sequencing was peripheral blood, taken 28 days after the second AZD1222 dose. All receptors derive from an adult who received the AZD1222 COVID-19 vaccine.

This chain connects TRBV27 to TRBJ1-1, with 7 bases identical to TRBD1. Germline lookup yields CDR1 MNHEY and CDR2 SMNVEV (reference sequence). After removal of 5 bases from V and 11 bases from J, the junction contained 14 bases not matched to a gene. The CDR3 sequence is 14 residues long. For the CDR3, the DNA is TGTGCCAGCAGTACCGACAGGGCGGGTTTTGGGGCTTTCTTT. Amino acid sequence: CASSTDRAGFGAFF.

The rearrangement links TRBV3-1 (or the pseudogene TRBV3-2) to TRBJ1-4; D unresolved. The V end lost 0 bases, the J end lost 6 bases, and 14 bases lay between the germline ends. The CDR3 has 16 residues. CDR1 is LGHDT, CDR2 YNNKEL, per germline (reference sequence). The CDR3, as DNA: TGTGCCAGCAGCCAAGATCTTCAGACGGAGGATGAAAAACTGTTTTTT. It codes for CASSQDLQTEDEKLFF.

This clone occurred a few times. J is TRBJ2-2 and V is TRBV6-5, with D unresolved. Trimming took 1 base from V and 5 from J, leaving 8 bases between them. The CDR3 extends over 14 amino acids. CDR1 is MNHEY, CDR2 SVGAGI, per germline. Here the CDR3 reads CASSYFMGTGELFF. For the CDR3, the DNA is TGTGCCAGCAGTTACTTCATGGGAACCGGGGAGCTGTTTTTT.

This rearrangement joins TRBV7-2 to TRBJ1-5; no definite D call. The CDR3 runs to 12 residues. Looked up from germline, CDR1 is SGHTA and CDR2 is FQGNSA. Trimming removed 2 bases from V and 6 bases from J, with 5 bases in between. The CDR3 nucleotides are TGTGCCAGCAGCTTAAATGCTCAGCCCCAGCATTTT. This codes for CASSLNAQPQHF.

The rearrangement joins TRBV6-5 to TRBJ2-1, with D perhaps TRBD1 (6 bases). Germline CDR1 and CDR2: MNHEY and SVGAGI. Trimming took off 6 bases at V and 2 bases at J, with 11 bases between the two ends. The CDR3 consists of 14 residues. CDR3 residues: CASSRTAPYNEQFF. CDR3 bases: TGTGCCAGCAGCCGGACAGCCCCCTACAATGAGCAGTTCTTC.

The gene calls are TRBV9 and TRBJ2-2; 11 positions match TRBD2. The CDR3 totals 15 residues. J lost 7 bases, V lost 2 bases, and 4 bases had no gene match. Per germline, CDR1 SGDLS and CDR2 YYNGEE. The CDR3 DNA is TGTGCCAGCAGCGTGACTAGCGGGATGATCGGGGAGCTGTTTTTT. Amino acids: CASSVTSGMIGELFF.

As DNA, the CDR3 is TGTGCCAGCAGCTTAGCCGGACTAGCGGGAGCGGGTTACAATGAGCAGTTCTTC. It yields the protein CASSLAGLAGAGYNEQFF. J is TRBJ2-1 and V is TRBV7-9; TRBD2 matches 13 bases. The junction had 6 bases not matched to a gene; V was cut back by 0 bases and J by 4 bases. The CDR3 length is 18 residues. Germline V lookup: CDR1 SEHNR, CDR2 FQNEAQ (reference sequence). Looking up the rest from reference TRBV7-9 and TRBJ2-1 gives the full variable domain: DTGVSQNPRHKITKRGQNVTFRCDPISEHNRLYWYRQTLGQGPEFLTYFQNEAQLEKSRLLSDRFSAERPKGSFSTLEIQRTEQGDSAMYLCASSLAGLAGAGYNEQFFGPGTRLTVL.

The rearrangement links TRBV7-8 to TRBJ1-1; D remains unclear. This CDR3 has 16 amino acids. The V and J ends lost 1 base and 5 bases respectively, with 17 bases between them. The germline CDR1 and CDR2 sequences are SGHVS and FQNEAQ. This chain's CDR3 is CASSLEGWEEKTEAFF. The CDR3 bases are TGTGCCAGCAGCTTAGAAGGCTGGGAGGAGAAAACTGAAGCTTTCTTT.

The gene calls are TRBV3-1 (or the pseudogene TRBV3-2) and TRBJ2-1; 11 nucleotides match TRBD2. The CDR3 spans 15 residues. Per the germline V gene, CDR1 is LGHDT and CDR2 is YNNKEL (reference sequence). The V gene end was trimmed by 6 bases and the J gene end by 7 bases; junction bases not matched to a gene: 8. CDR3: CASRHSGTSGNEQFF. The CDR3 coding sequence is TGTGCCAGCAGGCACTCTGGGACTAGCGGTAATGAGCAGTTCTTC.

CDR3 region: CASSLGRAGYNEQFF. The CDR3, as DNA: TGTGCCAGCAGCTTAGGGCGAGCAGGGTACAATGAGCAGTTCTTC. This rearrangement joins TRBV11-3 to TRBJ2-1; D is possibly TRBD1 (5 bases). Germline values: CDR1 SGHNT, CDR2 YENEEA. Trimming removed 1 base from V and 4 bases from J, with 11 bases in between. The CDR3 loop spans 15 amino acids.

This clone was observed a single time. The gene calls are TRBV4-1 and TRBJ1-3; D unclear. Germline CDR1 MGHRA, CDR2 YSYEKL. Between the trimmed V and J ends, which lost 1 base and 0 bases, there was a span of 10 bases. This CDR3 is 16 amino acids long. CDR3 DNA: TGCGCCAGCAGCCAAGGTACGGTCAGCTCTGGAAACACCATATATTTT. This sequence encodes CASSQGTVSSGNTIYF.

CDR3 DNA: TGTGCCAGCTCACCGGATTGGGCCCAGTACTTC. It specifies CASSPDWAQYF. This sequence joins TRBV18 and TRBJ2-5; D is unresolved. Germline assignment: CDR1 KGHSH and CDR2 LQKENI. The CDR3 extends over 11 amino acids. V shed 3 bases and J shed 9 bases, with 8 bases lying between them.

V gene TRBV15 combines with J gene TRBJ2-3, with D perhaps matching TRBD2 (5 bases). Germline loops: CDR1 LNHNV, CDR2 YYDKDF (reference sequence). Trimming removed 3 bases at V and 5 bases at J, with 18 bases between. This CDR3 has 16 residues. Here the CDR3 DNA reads TGTGCCACCAGCAGCGGGGTGCAGGCCCGCGGAGATACGCAGTATTTT. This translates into CATSSGVQARGDTQYF.

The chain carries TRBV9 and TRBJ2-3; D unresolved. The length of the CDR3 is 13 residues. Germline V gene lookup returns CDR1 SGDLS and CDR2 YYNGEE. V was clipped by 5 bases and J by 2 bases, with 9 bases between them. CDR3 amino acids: CASSLRVTDTQYF. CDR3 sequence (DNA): TGTGCCAGCAGTTTACGAGTCACAGATACGCAGTATTTT. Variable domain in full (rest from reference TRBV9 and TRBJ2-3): DSGVTQTPKHLITATGQRVTLRCSPRSGDLSVYWYQQSLDQGLQFLIQYYNGEERAKGNILERFSAQQFPDLHSELNLSSLELGDSALYFCASSLRVTDTQYFGPGTRLTVL.

CDR3 bases: TGTGCCAGCAGTTACCAGGCGGGAGTATCGGTCGAGCAGTACTTC. It codes for CASSYQAGVSVEQYF. V and J are TRBV6-5 and TRBJ2-7; 7 bases line up with TRBD2. CDR3 size: 15 residues. CDR1 and CDR2 (germline): MNHEY, SVGAGI. J was trimmed by 6 bases and V by 2 bases; bases with no gene match: 10.

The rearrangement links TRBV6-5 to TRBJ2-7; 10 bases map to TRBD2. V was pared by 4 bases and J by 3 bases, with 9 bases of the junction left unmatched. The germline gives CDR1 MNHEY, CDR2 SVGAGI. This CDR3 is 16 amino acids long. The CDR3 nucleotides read TGTGCCAGCAGTTCCTTAGCGGGAGGCCAGAACTACGAGCAGTACTTC. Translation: CASSSLAGGQNYEQYF.

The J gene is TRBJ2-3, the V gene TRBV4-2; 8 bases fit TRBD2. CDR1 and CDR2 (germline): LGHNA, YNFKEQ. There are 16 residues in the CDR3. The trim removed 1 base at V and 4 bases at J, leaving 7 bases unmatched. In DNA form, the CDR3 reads TGTGCCAGCAGCCAAGGAGTAGCGGGACCCGCAGATACGCAGTATTTT. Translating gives CASSQGVAGPADTQYF.

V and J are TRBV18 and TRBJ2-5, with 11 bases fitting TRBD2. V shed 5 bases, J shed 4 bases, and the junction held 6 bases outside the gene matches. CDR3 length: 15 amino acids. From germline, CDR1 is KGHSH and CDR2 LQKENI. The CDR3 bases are TGTGCCAGCTCAACTAGCGGGAGTTTCTCAGAGACCCAGTACTTC. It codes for CASSTSGSFSETQYF. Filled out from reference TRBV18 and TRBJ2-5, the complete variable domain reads NAGVMQNPRHLVRRRGQEARLRCSPMKGHSHVYWYRQLPEEGLKFMVYLQKENIIDESGMPKERFSAEFPKEGPSILRIQQVVRGDSAAYFCASSTSGSFSETQYFGPGTRLLVL.

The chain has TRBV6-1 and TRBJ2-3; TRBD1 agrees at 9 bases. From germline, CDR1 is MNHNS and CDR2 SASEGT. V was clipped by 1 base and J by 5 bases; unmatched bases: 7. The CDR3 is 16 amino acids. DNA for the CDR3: TGTGCCAGCAGTGAAGGGGGAACAGGGGGCAGAGATACGCAGTATTTT. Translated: CASSEGGTGGRDTQYF.

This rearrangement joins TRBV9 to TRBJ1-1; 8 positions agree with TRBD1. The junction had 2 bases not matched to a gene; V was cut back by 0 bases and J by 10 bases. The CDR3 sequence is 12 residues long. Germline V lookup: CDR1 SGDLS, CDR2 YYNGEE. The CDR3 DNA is TGTGCCAGCAGCGTAGGCAGGGGGCGAGCTTTCTTT. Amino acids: CASSVGRGRAFF.

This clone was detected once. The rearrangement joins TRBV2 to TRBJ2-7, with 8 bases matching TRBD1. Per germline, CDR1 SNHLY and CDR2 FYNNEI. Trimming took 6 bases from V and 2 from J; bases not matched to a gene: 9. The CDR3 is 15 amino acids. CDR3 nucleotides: TGTGCCAGCAGCCCCAGGACAGGGACGACCTACGAGCAGTACTTC. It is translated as CASSPRTGTTYEQYF.

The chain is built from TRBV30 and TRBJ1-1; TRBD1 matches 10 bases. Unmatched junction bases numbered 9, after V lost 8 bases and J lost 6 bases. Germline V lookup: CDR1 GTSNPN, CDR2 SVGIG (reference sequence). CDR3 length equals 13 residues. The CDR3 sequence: CASWTGGKPEAFF. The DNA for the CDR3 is TGTGCCAGTTGGACAGGGGGAAAGCCTGAAGCTTTCTTT.

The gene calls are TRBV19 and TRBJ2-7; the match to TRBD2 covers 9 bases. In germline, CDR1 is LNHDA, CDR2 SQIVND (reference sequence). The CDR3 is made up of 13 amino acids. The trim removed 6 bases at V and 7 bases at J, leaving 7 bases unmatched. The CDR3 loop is CASSVAGAGEQYF. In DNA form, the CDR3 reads TGTGCCAGTAGCGTAGCGGGAGCTGGGGAGCAGTACTTC.

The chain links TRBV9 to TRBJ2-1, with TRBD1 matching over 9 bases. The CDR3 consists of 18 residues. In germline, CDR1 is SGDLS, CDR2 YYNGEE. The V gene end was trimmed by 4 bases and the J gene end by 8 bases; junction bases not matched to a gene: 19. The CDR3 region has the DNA TGTGCCAGCAGCTCCACAGTGGGGGGGACAGGGAGGCTAGATGAGCAGTTCTTC. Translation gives CASSSTVGGTGRLDEQFF.